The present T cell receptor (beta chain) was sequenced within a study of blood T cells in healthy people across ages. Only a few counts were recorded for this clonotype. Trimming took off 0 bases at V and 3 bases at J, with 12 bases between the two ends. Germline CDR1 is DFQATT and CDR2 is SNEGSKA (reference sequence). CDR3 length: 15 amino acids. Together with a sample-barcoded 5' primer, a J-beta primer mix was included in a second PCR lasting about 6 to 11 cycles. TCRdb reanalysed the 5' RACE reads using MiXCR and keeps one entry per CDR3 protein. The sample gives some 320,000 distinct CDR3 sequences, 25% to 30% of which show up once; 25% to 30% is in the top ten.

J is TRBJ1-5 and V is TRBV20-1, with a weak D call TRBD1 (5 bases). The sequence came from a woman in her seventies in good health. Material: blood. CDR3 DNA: TGCAGTGCTAGAGATGTGGGACTTAACAATCAGCCCCAGCATTTT. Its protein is CSARDVGLNNQPQHF.